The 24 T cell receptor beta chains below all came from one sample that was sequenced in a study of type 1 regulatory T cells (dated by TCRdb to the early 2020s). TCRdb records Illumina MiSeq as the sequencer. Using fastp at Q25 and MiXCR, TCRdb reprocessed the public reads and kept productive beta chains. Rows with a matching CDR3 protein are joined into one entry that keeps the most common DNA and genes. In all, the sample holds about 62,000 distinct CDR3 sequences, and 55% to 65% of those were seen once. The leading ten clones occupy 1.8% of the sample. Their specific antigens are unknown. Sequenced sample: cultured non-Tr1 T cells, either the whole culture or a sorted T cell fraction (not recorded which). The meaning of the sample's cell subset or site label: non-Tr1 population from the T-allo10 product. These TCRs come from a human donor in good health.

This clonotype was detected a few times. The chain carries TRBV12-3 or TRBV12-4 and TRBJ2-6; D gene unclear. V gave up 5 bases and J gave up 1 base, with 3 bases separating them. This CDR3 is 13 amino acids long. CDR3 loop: CASSTSGANVLTF. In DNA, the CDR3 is TGTGCCAGCAGTACATCTGGGGCCAACGTCCTGACTTTC.

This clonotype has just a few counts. This CDR3 reads CSASGSGSLTDTQYF. Written as DNA, the CDR3 is TGCAGTGCCTCGGGTAGCGGGAGTTTGACAGATACGCAGTATTTT. This chain links TRBV20-1 with TRBJ2-3; TRBD2 aligns across 9 bases. Trimming cost V 6 bases and J 3 bases; bases outside gene matches: 10. This CDR3 is built from 15 residues. Germline CDR1 is DFQATT and CDR2 is SNEGSKA (reference sequence).

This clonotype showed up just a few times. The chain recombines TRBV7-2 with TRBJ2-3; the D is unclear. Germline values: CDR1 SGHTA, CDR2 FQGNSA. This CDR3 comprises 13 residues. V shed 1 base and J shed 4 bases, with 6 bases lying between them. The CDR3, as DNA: TGTGCCAGCAGCTTAGGCCTGTCAGATACGCAGTATTTT. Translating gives CASSLGLSDTQYF.

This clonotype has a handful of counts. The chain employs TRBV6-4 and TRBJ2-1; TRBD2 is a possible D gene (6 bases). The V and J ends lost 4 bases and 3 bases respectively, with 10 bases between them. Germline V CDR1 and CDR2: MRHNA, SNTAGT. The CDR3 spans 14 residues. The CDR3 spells CASSALGGYNEQFF. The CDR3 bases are TGTGCCAGCAGTGCTTTGGGGGGCTACAATGAGCAGTTCTTC.

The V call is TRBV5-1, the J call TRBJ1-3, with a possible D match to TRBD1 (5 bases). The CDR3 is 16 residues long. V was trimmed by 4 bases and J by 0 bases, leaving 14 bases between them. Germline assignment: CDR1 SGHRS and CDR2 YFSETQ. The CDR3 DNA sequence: TGCGCCAGCAGCGCCGGGACGTCCGACTCTGGAAACACCATATATTTT. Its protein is CASSAGTSDSGNTIYF.

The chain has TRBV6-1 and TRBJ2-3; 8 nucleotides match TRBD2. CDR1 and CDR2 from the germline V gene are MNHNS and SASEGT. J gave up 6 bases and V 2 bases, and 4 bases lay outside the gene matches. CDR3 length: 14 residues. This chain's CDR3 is CASSEMRTSDTQYF. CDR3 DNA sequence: TGTGCCAGCAGTGAAATGAGGACTAGCGATACGCAGTATTTT.

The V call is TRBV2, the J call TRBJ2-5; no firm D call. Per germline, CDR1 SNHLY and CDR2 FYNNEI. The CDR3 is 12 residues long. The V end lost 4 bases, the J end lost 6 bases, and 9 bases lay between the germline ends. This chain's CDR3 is CASSARMQTQYF. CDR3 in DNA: TGTGCCAGCAGTGCTAGAATGCAGACCCAGTACTTC.

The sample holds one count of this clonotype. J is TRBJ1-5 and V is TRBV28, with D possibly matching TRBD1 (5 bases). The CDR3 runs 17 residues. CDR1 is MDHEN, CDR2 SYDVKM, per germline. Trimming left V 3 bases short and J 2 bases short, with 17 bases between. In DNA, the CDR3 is TGTGCCAGCAGTTTTACGGGGGTGGTTTTCCGCAATCAGCCCCAGCATTTT. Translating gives CASSFTGVVFRNQPQHF.

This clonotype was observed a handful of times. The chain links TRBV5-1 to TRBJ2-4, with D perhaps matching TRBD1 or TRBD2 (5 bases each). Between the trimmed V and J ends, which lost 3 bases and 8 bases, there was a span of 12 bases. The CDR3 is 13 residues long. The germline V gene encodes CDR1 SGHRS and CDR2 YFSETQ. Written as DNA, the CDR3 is TGCGCCAGCAGCTCAGGGCCCGGGGACATTCAGTACTTC. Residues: CASSSGPGDIQYF.

DNA of the CDR3: TGCGCCAGCAGCCAAGCCCTTTGGATGACAGGGGAGGATGGCTACACCTTC. This gives the protein CASSQALWMTGEDGYTF. The V call is TRBV4-1, the J call TRBJ1-2; 8 nucleotides line up with TRBD1. Germline V CDR1 and CDR2: MGHRA, YSYEKL. The CDR3 has 17 residues. V dropped 1 base and J dropped 6; count of bases not matched to a gene: 13.

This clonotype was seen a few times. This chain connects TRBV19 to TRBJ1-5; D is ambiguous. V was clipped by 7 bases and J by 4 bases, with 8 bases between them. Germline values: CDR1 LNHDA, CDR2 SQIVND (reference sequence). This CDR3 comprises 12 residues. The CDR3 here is CASKIINQPQHF. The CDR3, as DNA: TGTGCCAGTAAGATTATTAATCAGCCCCAGCATTTT.

CDR3 DNA sequence: TGTGCCAGCAGCTCCCAGCATCGCGGGAGCTCCTACAATGAGCAGTTCTTC. This sequence encodes CASSSQHRGSSYNEQFF. The rearrangement uses TRBV7-9 and TRBJ2-1; TRBD2 matches 7 bases. The junction had 9 bases not matched to a gene; V was cut back by 4 bases and J by 0 bases. The CDR3 contains 17 residues. Per the germline V gene, CDR1 is SEHNR and CDR2 is FQNEAQ (reference sequence).

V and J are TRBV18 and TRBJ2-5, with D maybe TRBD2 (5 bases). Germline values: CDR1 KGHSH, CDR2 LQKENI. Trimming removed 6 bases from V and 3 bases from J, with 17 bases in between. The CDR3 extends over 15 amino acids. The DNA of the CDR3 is TGTGCCAGCTCCCAAAACGGGGAAAGGGAAGAGACCCAGTACTTC. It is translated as CASSQNGEREETQYF.

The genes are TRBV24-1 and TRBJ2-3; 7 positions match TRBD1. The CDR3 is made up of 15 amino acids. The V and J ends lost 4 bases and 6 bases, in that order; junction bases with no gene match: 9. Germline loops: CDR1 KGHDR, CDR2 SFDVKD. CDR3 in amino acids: CATSDDPGGYDTQYF. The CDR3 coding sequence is TGTGCCACCAGTGACGATCCAGGGGGTTACGATACGCAGTATTTT.

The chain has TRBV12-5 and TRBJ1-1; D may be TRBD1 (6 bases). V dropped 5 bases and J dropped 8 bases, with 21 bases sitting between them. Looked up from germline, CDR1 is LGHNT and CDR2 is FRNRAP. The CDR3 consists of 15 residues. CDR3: CASGPGDIYEGEAFF. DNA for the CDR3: TGTGCTAGTGGTCCCGGGGACATTTATGAGGGAGAAGCTTTCTTT.

CDR3 coding DNA: TGTGCCAGCAGCTCACCGTCTCAGGGGGCGTATTCCGAAAAACTGTTTTTT. This encodes CASSSPSQGAYSEKLFF. The chain combines TRBV9 with TRBJ1-4; 8 positions agree with TRBD1. The length of the CDR3 is 17 residues. Per the germline V gene, CDR1 is SGDLS and CDR2 is YYNGEE. The V segment lost 4 bases and the J segment 8 bases; nucleotides outside the gene matches: 16.

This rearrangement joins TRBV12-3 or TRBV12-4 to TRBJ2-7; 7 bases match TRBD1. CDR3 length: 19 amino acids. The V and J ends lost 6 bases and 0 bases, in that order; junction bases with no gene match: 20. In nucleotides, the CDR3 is TGTGCCAGCAGCTCTTCCTACGTTAGGGGGCTTAACAGCTCCTACGAGCAGTACTTC. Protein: CASSSSYVRGLNSSYEQYF.

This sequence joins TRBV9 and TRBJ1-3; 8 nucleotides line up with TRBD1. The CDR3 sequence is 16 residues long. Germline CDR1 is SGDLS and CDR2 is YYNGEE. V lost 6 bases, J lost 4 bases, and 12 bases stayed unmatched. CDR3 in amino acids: CASTKGTGSDGNTIYF. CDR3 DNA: TGTGCCAGCACAAAGGGGACAGGATCAGACGGAAACACCATATATTTT.

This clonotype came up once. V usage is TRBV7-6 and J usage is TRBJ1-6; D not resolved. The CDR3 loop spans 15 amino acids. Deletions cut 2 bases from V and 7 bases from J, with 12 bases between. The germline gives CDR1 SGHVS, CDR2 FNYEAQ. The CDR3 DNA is TGTGCCAGCAGCTTATCGGCTCCCCCAAATTCACCCCTCCACTTT. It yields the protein CASSLSAPPNSPLHF.

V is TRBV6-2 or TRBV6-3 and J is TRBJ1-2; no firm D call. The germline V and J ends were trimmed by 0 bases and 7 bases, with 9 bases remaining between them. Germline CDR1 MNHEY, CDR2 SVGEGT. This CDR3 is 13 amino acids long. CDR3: CASSYSMRAGYTF. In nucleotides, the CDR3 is TGTGCCAGCAGTTACTCTATGCGGGCTGGCTACACCTTC.

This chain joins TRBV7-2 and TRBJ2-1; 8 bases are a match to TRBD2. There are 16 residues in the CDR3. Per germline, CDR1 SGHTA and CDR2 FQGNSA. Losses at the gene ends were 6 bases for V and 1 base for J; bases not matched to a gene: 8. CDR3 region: CASRHGRGGSYNEQFF. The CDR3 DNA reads TGTGCCAGCAGACACGGTCGGGGGGGGTCCTACAATGAGCAGTTCTTC.

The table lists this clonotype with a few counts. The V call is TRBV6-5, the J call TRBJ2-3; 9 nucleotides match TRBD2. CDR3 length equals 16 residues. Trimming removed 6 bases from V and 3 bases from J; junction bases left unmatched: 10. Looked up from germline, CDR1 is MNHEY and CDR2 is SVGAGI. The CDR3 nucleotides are TGTGCCAGCAGCCGGGAACTAGCGGGTGTGACAGATACGCAGTATTTT. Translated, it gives CASSRELAGVTDTQYF.

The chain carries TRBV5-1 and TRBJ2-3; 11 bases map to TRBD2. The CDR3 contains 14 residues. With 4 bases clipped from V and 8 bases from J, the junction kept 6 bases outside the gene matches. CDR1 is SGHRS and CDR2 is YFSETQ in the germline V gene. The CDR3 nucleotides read TGCGCCAGCAGCAATACTAGCGGGAGCCGTACGCAGTATTTT. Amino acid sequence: CASSNTSGSRTQYF.

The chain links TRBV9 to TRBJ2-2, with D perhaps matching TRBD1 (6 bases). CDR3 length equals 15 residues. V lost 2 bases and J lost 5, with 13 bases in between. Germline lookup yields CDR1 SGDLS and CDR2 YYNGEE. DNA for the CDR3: TGTGCCAGCAGCGTCGCAGGGGAAGGGACCGGGGAGCTGTTTTTT. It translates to CASSVAGEGTGELFF.